These 21 T cell receptor beta chains came from one sample sequenced in a study of T cells after yellow fever vaccination (dated by TCRdb to between 2018 and 2021). The sample's treatment or condition label, in plain terms: live attenuated yellow fever vaccine strain. Libraries were prepared through 5' RACE. TCRdb shows the sequencer as Illumina HiSeq 2500. The public reads were quality trimmed at Q25 with fastp and then assembled into clones with MiXCR by TCRdb, keeping productive beta chains. Each CDR3 protein appears once, grouped with its most common genes and DNA. This sample is represented by about 330,000 distinct CDR3 sequences; 7% to 9% of them were singletons. In total, the top ten clones hold around 17% of the sample. Source: PBMCs, taken approximately 40 days after the first yellow fever vaccination. The receptors were gathered from a young man who received the YFV17D yellow fever vaccine.

This rearrangement joins TRBV5-6 to TRBJ2-7, with D unclear. The CDR3 runs 11 residues. Per germline, CDR1 SGHDT and CDR2 YYEEEE. Trimming shortened V by 3 bases and J by 7 bases, and 8 bases separated the two germline ends. The CDR3 region is CASSSGNEQYF. The CDR3 DNA sequence: TGTGCCAGCAGCTCAGGAAATGAGCAGTACTTC.

This clonotype was recorded at least ten times. V gene TRBV18 combines with J gene TRBJ1-2, with D possibly TRBD1 on 5 matching bases. The germline CDR1 and CDR2 sequences are KGHSH and LQKENI. The germline V and J ends were trimmed by 1 base and 8 bases, with 11 bases remaining between them. The CDR3 runs 13 residues. This CDR3 is CASSPQTENGYTF. The CDR3 DNA reads TGTGCCAGCTCACCACAGACAGAAAACGGCTACACCTTC.

The genes are TRBV6-5 and TRBJ1-3; TRBD1 matches at 8 bases. The CDR3 consists of 16 residues. Trimming removed 4 bases from V and 2 bases from J; junction bases left unmatched: 7. Per germline, CDR1 MNHEY and CDR2 SVGAGI. The CDR3 coding sequence is TGTGCCAGCAGTTCAACCGGGACAGGCACTGGAAACACCATATATTTT. Residues: CASSSTGTGTGNTIYF.

The chain employs TRBV5-1 and TRBJ2-3, with 11 bases lining up with TRBD2. The CDR3 is made up of 17 amino acids. J gave up 4 bases and V 4 bases, and 11 bases lay outside the gene matches. Per the germline V gene, CDR1 is SGHRS and CDR2 is YFSETQ. The CDR3 reads CASSLRRLAGSADTQYF. DNA for the CDR3: TGCGCCAGCAGCCTGAGACGACTAGCGGGGTCGGCAGATACGCAGTATTTT. Looking up the rest from reference TRBV5-1 and TRBJ2-3 gives the full variable domain: KAGVTQTPRYLIKTRGQQVTLSCSPISGHRSVSWYQQTPGQGLQFLFEYFSETQRNKGNFPGRFSGRQFSNSRSEMNVSTLELGDSALYLCASSLRRLAGSADTQYFGPGTRLTVL.

This clonotype was counted between two and nine times. The CDR3: CASSPRGAGEKLFF. For the CDR3, the DNA is TGTGCCAGCAGTCCCCGGGGGGCAGGAGAAAAACTGTTTTTT. The chain has TRBV7-2 and TRBJ1-4, with D possibly matching TRBD1 (6 bases). The V gene's germline CDR1 is SGHTA and CDR2 FQGNSA. V lost 6 bases and J 8 bases, leaving 16 bases between the germline ends. This CDR3 has 14 amino acids. Together with reference TRBV7-2 and TRBJ1-4, the CDR3 gives the full variable domain: GAGVSQSPSNKVTEKGKDVELRCDPISGHTALYWYRQSLGQGLEFLIYFQGNSAPDKSGLPSDRFSAERTGGSVSTLTIQRTQQEDSAVYLCASSPRGAGEKLFFGSGTQLSVL.

A few counts support this clonotype. The CDR3, as DNA: TGTGCCAGCAGGCGAGCGGGGGACACCGGGGAGCTGTTTTTT. Protein: CASRRAGDTGELFF. The genes are TRBV28 and TRBJ2-2; TRBD2 matches at 8 bases. J lost 3 bases, V lost 6 bases, and 3 bases had no gene match. Per the germline V gene, CDR1 is MDHEN and CDR2 is SYDVKM. CDR3 size: 14 residues.

This clonotype was detected a few times. The chain uses TRBV5-1 and TRBJ1-1, with 9 positions matching TRBD1. J was trimmed by 0 bases and V by 6 bases; bases with no gene match: 3. The CDR3 sequence is 14 residues long. CDR1 is SGHRS, CDR2 YFSETQ, per germline. CDR3 in amino acids: CASTTGGVNTEAFF. The CDR3 DNA sequence: TGCGCCAGCACAACAGGGGGCGTGAACACTGAAGCTTTCTTT.

This clonotype showed up just a few times. The rearrangement uses TRBV2 and TRBJ1-4, with TRBD1 identical over 8 bases. V was clipped by 6 bases and J by 5 bases; unmatched bases: 8. There are 15 residues in the CDR3. Germline CDR1 SNHLY, CDR2 FYNNEI. CDR3 sequence: CASRVQGAGNEKLFF. The CDR3 DNA reads as TGTGCCAGCAGGGTGCAGGGGGCCGGCAATGAAAAACTGTTTTTT.

A few counts support this clonotype. The chain recombines TRBV27 with TRBJ2-2; no firm D call. The V gene's germline CDR1 is MNHEY and CDR2 SMNVEV (reference sequence). Trimming took off 6 bases at V and 0 bases at J, with 11 bases between the two ends. CDR3 length: 15 amino acids. The CDR3 reads CASSTSLTNTGELFF. CDR3 sequence (DNA): TGTGCCAGCAGCACAAGTCTTACGAACACCGGGGAGCTGTTTTTT.

The chain recombines TRBV7-2 with TRBJ2-3, with TRBD2 identical over 12 bases. CDR3 length: 17 residues. The germline V gene encodes CDR1 SGHTA and CDR2 FQGNSA. The V and J ends lost 5 bases and 2 bases, in that order; junction bases with no gene match: 8. As DNA, the CDR3 is TGTGCCAGCAGCCCAGAACTAGCGGGGGGCCTCACAGATACGCAGTATTTT. Its translation is CASSPELAGGLTDTQYF.

This clonotype was seen at least ten times. The CDR3 loop is CAWSGTSAYNEQFF. CDR3 bases: TGTGCCTGGAGTGGGACTAGCGCTTACAATGAGCAGTTCTTC. The chain uses TRBV30 and TRBJ2-1; TRBD2 agrees at 9 bases. This CDR3 region has 14 residues. J was trimmed by 4 bases and V by 1 base; bases with no gene match: 2. The germline CDR1 and CDR2 sequences are GTSNPN and SVGIG (reference sequence).

This clonotype was recorded a few times. The J gene is TRBJ2-7, the V gene TRBV4-1; D is uncertain. The CDR3 consists of 15 residues. V lost 1 base and J lost 2, with 12 bases in between. Per germline, CDR1 MGHRA and CDR2 YSYEKL. CDR3 sequence reads: CASSQVVGSTYEQYF. In DNA, the CDR3 is TGCGCCAGCAGCCAAGTAGTTGGTAGCACCTACGAGCAGTACTTC.

Ten or more counts support this clonotype. The V gene is TRBV5-1, the J gene TRBJ2-1; D unresolved. In germline, CDR1 is SGHRS, CDR2 YFSETQ. Trimming took off 5 bases at V and 7 bases at J, with 7 bases between the two ends. The length of the CDR3 is 11 residues. CDR3: CASRSANEQFF. CDR3 DNA sequence: TGCGCCAGCAGGTCAGCGAATGAGCAGTTCTTC.

The chain links TRBV3-1 to TRBJ1-1; D unclear. Trimming shortened V by 0 bases and J by 3 bases, and 2 bases separated the two germline ends. Germline V lookup: CDR1 LGHDT, CDR2 YNNKEL (reference sequence). CDR3 length equals 12 residues. Here the CDR3 DNA reads TGTGCCAGCAGCCAAGAGGACACTGAAGCTTTCTTT. It specifies CASSQEDTEAFF.

A few counts support this clonotype. This chain links TRBV5-1 with TRBJ2-1; no definite D call. Germline V gives CDR1 SGHRS, CDR2 YFSETQ. V lost 4 bases, J lost 7 bases, and 9 bases lay in between. This CDR3 region has 12 residues. The CDR3 loop reads CASSILWNEQFF. For the CDR3, the DNA is TGCGCCAGCAGCATCCTGTGGAATGAGCAGTTCTTC.

This clonotype was picked up a small number of times. The chain joins TRBV5-4 to TRBJ1-3; a possible D gene is TRBD1 (6 bases). Germline values: CDR1 SGHNT, CDR2 YYREEE (reference sequence). V shed 4 bases and J shed 0 bases, with 14 bases lying between them. CDR3 size: 16 residues. The CDR3 loop reads CASSDIRTDSGNTIYF. CDR3 in DNA: TGTGCCAGCAGCGACATCAGGACAGACTCTGGAAACACCATATATTTT. Based on the CDR3 plus reference TRBV5-4 and TRBJ1-3, the full variable domain is ETGVTQSPTHLIKTRGQQVTLRCSSQSGHNTVSWYQQALGQGPQFIFQYYREEENGRGNFPPRFSGLQFPNYSSELNVNALELDDSALYLCASSDIRTDSGNTIYFGEGSWLTVV.

This clonotype appeared a few times. This chain uses TRBV25-1 with TRBJ2-3; D is perhaps TRBD2 (6 bases). Germline V gene lookup returns CDR1 MGHDK and CDR2 SYGVNS. The CDR3 consists of 14 residues. V was shortened by 6 bases and J by 1 base, with 11 bases between the two germline ends. CDR3 sequence: CASRPREGTDTQYF. DNA for the CDR3: TGTGCCAGCAGGCCGAGGGAGGGCACAGATACGCAGTATTTT.

This sequence joins TRBV7-9 and TRBJ2-3; 8 positions match TRBD2. CDR1 is SEHNR, CDR2 FQNEAQ, per germline (reference sequence). V was pared by 1 base and J by 0 bases, with 6 bases of the junction left unmatched. The length of the CDR3 is 17 residues. This CDR3 reads CASSLGVAGISTDTQYF. In DNA, the CDR3 is TGTGCCAGCAGCTTAGGGGTAGCGGGGATTAGCACAGATACGCAGTATTTT. Drawing the rest from reference TRBV7-9 and TRBJ2-3, the complete variable domain is DTGVSQNPRHKITKRGQNVTFRCDPISEHNRLYWYRQTLGQGPEFLTYFQNEAQLEKSRLLSDRFSAERPKGSFSTLEIQRTEQGDSAMYLCASSLGVAGISTDTQYFGPGTRLTVL.

The rearrangement joins TRBV25-1 to TRBJ2-3, with 10 bases lining up with TRBD2. Trimming took 3 bases from V and 0 from J; bases not matched to a gene: 9. The CDR3 is made up of 18 amino acids. CDR1 is MGHDK, CDR2 SYGVNS, per germline. CDR3 nucleotides: TGTGCCAGCAGTGATACTAGCGGGGAGACGTCTAGCACAGATACGCAGTATTTT. As protein: CASSDTSGETSSTDTQYF.

Only a few counts were recorded for this clonotype. This chain uses TRBV4-2 with TRBJ1-5; D not resolved. The CDR3 runs 14 residues. Germline CDR1 reads LGHNA; CDR2 reads YNFKEQ. Trimming shortened V by 1 base and J by 5 bases, and 9 bases separated the two germline ends. CDR3 sequence: CASSQVGKDQPQHF. For the CDR3, the DNA is TGTGCCAGCAGCCAAGTTGGGAAAGATCAGCCCCAGCATTTT.

This chain joins TRBV7-2 and TRBJ1-3; no definite D call. This CDR3 comprises 14 residues. Germline values: CDR1 SGHTA, CDR2 FQGNSA. V shed 3 bases and J shed 0 bases, with 6 bases lying between them. CDR3 sequence reads: CASSFKRSGNTIYF. As DNA, the CDR3 is TGTGCCAGCAGCTTTAAACGCTCTGGAAACACCATATATTTT.